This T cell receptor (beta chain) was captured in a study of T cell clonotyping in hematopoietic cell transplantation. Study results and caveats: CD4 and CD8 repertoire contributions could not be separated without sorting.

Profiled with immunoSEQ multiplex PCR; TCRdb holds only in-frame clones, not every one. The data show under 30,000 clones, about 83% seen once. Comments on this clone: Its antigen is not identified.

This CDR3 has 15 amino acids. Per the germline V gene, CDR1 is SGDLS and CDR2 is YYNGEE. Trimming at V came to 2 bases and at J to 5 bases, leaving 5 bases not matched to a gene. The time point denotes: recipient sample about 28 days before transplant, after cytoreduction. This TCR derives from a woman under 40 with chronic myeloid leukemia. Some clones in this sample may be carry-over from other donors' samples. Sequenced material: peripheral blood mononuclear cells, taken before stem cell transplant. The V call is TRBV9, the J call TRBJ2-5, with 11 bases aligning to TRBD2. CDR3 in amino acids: CASSVSGGAGETQYF. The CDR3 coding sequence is TGTGCCAGCAGCGTTAGCGGGGGGGCCGGCGAGACCCAGTACTTC.